These T cell receptor beta chains were read from a single sample in a study of shared clonotypes between healthy human individuals. TCRdb keeps only in-frame clones here, not all; method: immunoSEQ multiplex PCR. Here the sample spans about 2.1 million clones, around 93% being singletons. Sequencing was carried out using naive CD8+ T cells from PBMCs. All receptors derive from a man in his late teens or twenties in good health. Some clones in this sample may be carry-over from other donors' samples. Both conserved end residues are part of each CDR3. The order of the fields is J gene, clone size, D gene, V gene, CDR3 protein, CDR3 DNA. The D gene is left open where the match is weak. Size tells how often a clone was seen (once, few, many) or the class of an expanded clone, and some rows leave it out.

>TRBJ1-2|.|.|TRBV28
CASSLYSNYGYTF
TGTGCCAGCAGTTTATACAGTAACTATGGCTACACCTTC
>TRBJ2-7|.|TRBD2|TRBV7-2
CASSPSGGYEQYF
TGTGCCAGCAGCCCCAGCGGGGGCTACGAGCAGTACTTC
>TRBJ2-7|.|.|TRBV6-1
CASSEGPSSYEQYF
TGTGCCAGCAGTGAAGGGCCGAGCTCCTACGAGCAGTACTTC
>TRBJ1-6|.|.|TRBV30
CAWTMAGSYNSPLHF
TGTGCCTGGACAATGGCGGGATCCTATAATTCACCCCTCCACTTT
>TRBJ2-7|once|TRBD1|TRBV5-4
CASGNRGSGYEQYF
TGTGCCAGCGGCAACAGGGGATCGGGCTACGAGCAGTACTTC
>TRBJ2-1|.|TRBD2|TRBV5-1
CASSLGSSGRWDEQFF
TGCGCCAGCAGCTTGGGGTCTAGCGGGAGGTGGGATGAGCAGTTCTTC
>TRBJ1-2|.|TRBD1|TRBV28
CASSYPTGGANYGYTF
TGTGCCAGCAGTTACCCAACAGGGGGGGCTAACTATGGCTACACCTTC
>TRBJ1-3|.|.|TRBV28
CASSPSWVFRAAGNTIYF
TGTGCCAGCAGTCCATCCTGGGTATTCCGGGCAGCTGGAAACACCATATATTTT
>TRBJ2-1|.|.|TRBV30
CAWSRGRVNNEQFF
TGTGCCTGGAGTCGGGGGCGGGTAAACAATGAGCAGTTCTTC
>TRBJ2-7|once|.|TRBV5-6
CASSLEASVNEQYF
TGTGCCAGCAGCTTAGAAGCTAGCGTCAACGAGCAGTACTTC
>TRBJ2-3|.|TRBD1|TRBV9
CASSERLIGTADTQYF
TGTGCCAGCAGCGAACGACTCATTGGGACAGCAGATACGCAGTATTTT
>TRBJ2-7|.|.|TRBV27
CATAAGGPSYEQYF
TGTGCCACCGCGGCGGGCGGGCCGTCCTACGAGCAGTACTTC
>TRBJ2-7|.|.|TRBV27
CASSPPGSYEQYF
TGTGCCAGCAGTCCCCCGGGATCCTACGAGCAGTACTTC
>TRBJ2-1|.|TRBD2|TRBV4-3
CASSRGTSGYNEQFF
TGCGCCAGCAGCCGCGGGACTAGCGGTTACAATGAGCAGTTCTTC
>TRBJ1-1|.|.|TRBV27
CASSSIEANTEAFF
TGTGCCAGCAGTTCGATCGAGGCGAACACTGAAGCTTTCTTT
>TRBJ1-2|.|TRBD1|TRBV7-2
CASSLNRGGHYGYTF
TGTGCCAGCAGCTTAAACAGGGGAGGTCACTATGGCTACACCTTC
>TRBJ2-3|.|TRBD2|TRBV9
CASSSQREGGTDTQYF
TGTGCCAGCAGCTCACAGCGGGAGGGTGGCACAGATACGCAGTATTTT
>TRBJ2-7|.|.|TRBV10-3
CAISELPAGTSYEQYF
TGTGCCATCAGTGAGCTTCCAGCGGGCACCTCCTACGAGCAGTACTTC
>TRBJ2-1|.|TRBD2|TRBV7-2
CASSLAWAGGPQDEQFF
TGTGCCAGCAGCTTAGCGTGGGCGGGAGGGCCCCAGGATGAGCAGTTCTTC
>TRBJ2-7|.|TRBD1|TRBV7-8
CASSLLAGGLDEQYF
TGTGCCAGCAGCTTACTGGCAGGGGGCTTAGACGAGCAGTACTTC
>TRBJ2-5|.|.|TRBV5-6
CASSPGGTQETQYF
TGTGCCAGCAGCCCAGGGGGGACCCAAGAGACCCAGTACTTC
>TRBJ2-7|.|.|TRBV6-5
CASGTDGVRYEQYF
TGTGCCAGCGGCACGGATGGGGTACGGTACGAGCAGTACTTC
>TRBJ2-1|.|TRBD2|TRBV9
CASNAGDWYNEQFF
TGTGCCAGCAACGCGGGAGATTGGTACAATGAGCAGTTCTTC
>TRBJ2-1|.|.|TRBV15
CATSDRFQGEQFF
TGTGCCACCAGCGACCGATTTCAAGGTGAGCAGTTCTTC
>TRBJ1-1|.|.|TRBV29-1
CSVEEGSSNTEAFF
TGCAGCGTTGAAGAGGGCAGCTCGAACACTGAAGCTTTCTTT
>TRBJ2-5|once|TRBD2|TRBV11-3
CASSPGGLAGITETQYF
TGTGCCAGCAGCCCCGGAGGCCTAGCGGGGATTACTGAGACCCAGTACTTC
>TRBJ2-5|.|.|TRBV27
CASSLLGQETQYF
TGTGCCAGCAGTTTATTGGGGCAAGAGACCCAGTACTTC
>TRBJ2-1|.|TRBD2|TRBV5-4
CASRPTSGEQFF
TGTGCCAGCAGACCCACTAGCGGTGAGCAGTTCTTC
>TRBJ2-7|.|TRBD2|TRBV4-1
CASSQGTGTSGRGPTYEQYF
TGCGCCAGCAGCCAGGGAACCGGGACTAGCGGGAGGGGACCGACCTACGAGCAGTACTTC
>TRBJ2-2|.|.|TRBV28
CASSSGDGTGELFF
TGTGCCAGCAGTTCAGGGGACGGCACCGGGGAGCTGTTTTTT
>TRBJ1-1|.|.|TRBV19
CASSEGGGTEAFF
TGTGCCAGTAGTGAAGGGGGAGGGACTGAAGCTTTCTTT
>TRBJ1-2|.|.|TRBV29-1
CSVVGGRNLYGYTF
TGCAGCGTTGTTGGGGGCCGTAATCTCTATGGCTACACCTTC
>TRBJ1-5|.|.|TRBV19
CASTLWGSNQPQHF
TGTGCCAGTACCCTTTGGGGGAGCAATCAGCCCCAGCATTTT
>TRBJ2-7|.|TRBD1|TRBV25-1
CASAITRGLHYEQYF
TGTGCCAGCGCCATTACAAGGGGGCTCCACTACGAGCAGTACTTC
>TRBJ1-2|once|TRBD1|TRBV14
CASSQNRGRFYGYTF
TGTGCCAGCAGCCAGAACAGGGGGCGGTTCTATGGCTACACCTTC